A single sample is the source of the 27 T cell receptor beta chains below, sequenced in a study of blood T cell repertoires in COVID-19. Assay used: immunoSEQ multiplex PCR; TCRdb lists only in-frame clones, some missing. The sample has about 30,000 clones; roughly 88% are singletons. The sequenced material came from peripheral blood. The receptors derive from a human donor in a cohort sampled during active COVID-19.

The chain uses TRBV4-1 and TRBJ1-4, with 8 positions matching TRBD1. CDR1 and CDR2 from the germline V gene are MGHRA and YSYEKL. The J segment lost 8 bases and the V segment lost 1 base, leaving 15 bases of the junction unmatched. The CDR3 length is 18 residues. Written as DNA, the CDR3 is TGCGCCAGCAGCCAAGGGCCCGGGTGGGAGACAGGGGTGGAAAAACTGTTTTTT. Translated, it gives CASSQGPGWETGVEKLFF.

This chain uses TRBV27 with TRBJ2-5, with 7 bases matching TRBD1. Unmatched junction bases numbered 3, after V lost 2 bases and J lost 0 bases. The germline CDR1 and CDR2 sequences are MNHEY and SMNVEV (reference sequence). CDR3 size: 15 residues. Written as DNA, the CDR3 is TGTGCCAGCAGTTTAAGACAGGGTAACCAAGAGACCCAGTACTTC. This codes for CASSLRQGNQETQYF.

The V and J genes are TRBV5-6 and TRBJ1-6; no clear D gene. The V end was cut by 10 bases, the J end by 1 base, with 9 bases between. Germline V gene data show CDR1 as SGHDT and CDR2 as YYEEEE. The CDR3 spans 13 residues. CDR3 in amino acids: CASQASYNSPLHF. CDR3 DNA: TGTGCCTCGCAGGCGTCCTATAATTCACCCCTCCACTTT.

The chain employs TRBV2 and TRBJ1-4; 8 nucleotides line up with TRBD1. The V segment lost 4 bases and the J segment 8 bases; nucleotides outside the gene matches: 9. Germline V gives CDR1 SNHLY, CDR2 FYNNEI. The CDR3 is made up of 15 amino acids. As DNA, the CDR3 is TGTGCCAGCAGTGCGAATGGACAGGGAGGCGAAAAACTGTTTTTT. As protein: CASSANGQGGEKLFF.

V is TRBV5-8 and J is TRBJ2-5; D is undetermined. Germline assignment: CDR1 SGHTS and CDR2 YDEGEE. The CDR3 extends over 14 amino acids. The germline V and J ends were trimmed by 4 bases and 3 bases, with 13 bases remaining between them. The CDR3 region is CASSQATVKETQYF. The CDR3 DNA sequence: TGTGCCAGCAGCCAGGCAACCGTAAAAGAGACCCAGTACTTC.

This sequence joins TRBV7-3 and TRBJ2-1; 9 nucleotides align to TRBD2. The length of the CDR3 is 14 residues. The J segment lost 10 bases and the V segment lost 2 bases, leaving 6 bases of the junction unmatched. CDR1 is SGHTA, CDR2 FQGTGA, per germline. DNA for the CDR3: TGTGCCAGCAGCTTAGGGACTAGCCTCGGGGAGCAGTTCTTC. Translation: CASSLGTSLGEQFF. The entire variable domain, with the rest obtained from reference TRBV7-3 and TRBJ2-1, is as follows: GAGVSQTPSNKVTEKGKYVELRCDPISGHTALYWYRQSLGQGPEFLIYFQGTGAADDSGLPNDRFFAVRPEGSVSTLKIQRTERGDSAVYLCASSLGTSLGEQFFGPGTRLTVL.

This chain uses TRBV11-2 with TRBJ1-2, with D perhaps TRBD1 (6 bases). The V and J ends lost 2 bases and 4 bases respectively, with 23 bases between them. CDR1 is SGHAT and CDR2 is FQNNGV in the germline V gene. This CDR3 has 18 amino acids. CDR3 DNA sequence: TGTGCCAGCAGCTTAAGGCTAGCTAACAGGGTCGAAGGCTATGGCTACACCTTC. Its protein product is CASSLRLANRVEGYGYTF.

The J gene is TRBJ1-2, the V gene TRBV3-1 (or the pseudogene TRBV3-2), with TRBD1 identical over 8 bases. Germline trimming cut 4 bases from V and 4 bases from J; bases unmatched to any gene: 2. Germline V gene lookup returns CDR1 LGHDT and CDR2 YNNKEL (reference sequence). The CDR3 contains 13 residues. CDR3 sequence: CASSRTGSYGYTF. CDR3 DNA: TGTGCCAGCAGCCGGACAGGGAGCTATGGCTACACCTTC.

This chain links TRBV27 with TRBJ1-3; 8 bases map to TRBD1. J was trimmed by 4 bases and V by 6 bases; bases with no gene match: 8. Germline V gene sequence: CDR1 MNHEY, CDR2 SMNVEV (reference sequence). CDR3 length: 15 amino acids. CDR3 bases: TGTGCCAGCAGCCCACAGGGGGGTTTCGGAAACACCATATATTTT. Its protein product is CASSPQGGFGNTIYF.

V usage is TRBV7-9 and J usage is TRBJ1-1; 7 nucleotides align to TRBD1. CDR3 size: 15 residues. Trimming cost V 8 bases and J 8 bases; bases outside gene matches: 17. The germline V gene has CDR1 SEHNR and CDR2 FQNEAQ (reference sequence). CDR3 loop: CASGTGATSSREAFF. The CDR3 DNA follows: TGTGCCAGCGGTACAGGGGCCACGTCCTCCCGAGAAGCTTTCTTT.

DNA for the CDR3: TGTGCCAGCAATCGGGGGGACACTGAAGCTTTCTTT. Its protein product is CASNRGDTEAFF. This sequence joins TRBV6-5 and TRBJ1-1, with D perhaps TRBD1 (5 bases). Germline V gene data show CDR1 as MNHEY and CDR2 as SVGAGI. Trimming removed 7 bases from V and 3 bases from J, with 9 bases in between. The CDR3 sequence is 12 residues long.

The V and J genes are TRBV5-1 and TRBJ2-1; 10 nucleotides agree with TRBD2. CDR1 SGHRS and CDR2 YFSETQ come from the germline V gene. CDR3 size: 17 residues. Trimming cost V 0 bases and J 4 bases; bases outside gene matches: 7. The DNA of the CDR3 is TGCGCCAGCAGCTTGGGTGGGGGACTAGCGAGGTACAATGAGCAGTTCTTC. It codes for CASSLGGGLARYNEQFF. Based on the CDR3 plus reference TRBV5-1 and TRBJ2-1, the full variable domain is KAGVTQTPRYLIKTRGQQVTLSCSPISGHRSVSWYQQTPGQGLQFLFEYFSETQRNKGNFPGRFSGRQFSNSRSEMNVSTLELGDSALYLCASSLGGGLARYNEQFFGPGTRLTVL.

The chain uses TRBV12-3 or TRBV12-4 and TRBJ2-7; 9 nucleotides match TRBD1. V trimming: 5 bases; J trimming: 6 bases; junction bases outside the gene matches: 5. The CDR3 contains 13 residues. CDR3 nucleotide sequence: TGTGCCAGCAGTGGGACAGGGAGAGGCGAGCAGTACTTC. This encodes CASSGTGRGEQYF.

The DNA of the CDR3 is TGCGCCAGCAGCTTGGGACAGGGGGTGAGCTACACCTTC. It is translated as CASSLGQGVSYTF. The rearrangement uses TRBV5-1 and TRBJ1-2, with 9 bases that match TRBD1. Germline loops: CDR1 SGHRS, CDR2 YFSETQ. Trimming removed 0 bases from V and 9 bases from J; junction bases left unmatched: 3. CDR3 length: 13 residues.

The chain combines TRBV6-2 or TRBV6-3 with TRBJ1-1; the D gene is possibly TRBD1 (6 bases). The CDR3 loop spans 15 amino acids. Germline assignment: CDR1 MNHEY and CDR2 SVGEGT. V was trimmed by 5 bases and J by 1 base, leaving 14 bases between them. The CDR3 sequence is CASSRDLQGNTEAFF. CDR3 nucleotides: TGTGCCAGCAGTCGGGACCTACAGGGGAACACTGAAGCTTTCTTT.

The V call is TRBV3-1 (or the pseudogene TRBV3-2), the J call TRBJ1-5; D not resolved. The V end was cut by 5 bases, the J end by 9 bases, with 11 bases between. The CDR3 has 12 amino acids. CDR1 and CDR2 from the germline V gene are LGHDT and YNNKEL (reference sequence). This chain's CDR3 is CASSKHSWPQHF. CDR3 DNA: TGTGCCAGCAGCAAACATTCGTGGCCCCAGCATTTT.

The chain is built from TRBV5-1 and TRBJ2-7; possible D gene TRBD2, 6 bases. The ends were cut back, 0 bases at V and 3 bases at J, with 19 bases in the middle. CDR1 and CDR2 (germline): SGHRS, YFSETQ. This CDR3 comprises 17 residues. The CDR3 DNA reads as TGCGCCAGCAGCTTGGCCGGAGGGGCCGCGAGGGACTACGAGCAGTACTTC. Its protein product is CASSLAGGAARDYEQYF.

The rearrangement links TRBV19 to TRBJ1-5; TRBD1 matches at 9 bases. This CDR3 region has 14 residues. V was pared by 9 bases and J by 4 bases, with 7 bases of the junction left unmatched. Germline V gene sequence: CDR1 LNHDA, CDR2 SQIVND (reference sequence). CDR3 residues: CASQHGQGNQPQHF. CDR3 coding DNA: TGTGCCAGCCAACACGGACAGGGGAATCAGCCCCAGCATTTT.

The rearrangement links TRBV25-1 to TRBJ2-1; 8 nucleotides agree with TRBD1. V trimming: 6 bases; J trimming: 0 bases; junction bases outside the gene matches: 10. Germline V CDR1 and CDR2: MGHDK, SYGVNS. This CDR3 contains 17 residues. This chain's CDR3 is CASRDQAGTGSYNEQFF. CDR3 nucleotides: TGTGCCAGCAGAGACCAAGCCGGGACAGGCTCCTACAATGAGCAGTTCTTC. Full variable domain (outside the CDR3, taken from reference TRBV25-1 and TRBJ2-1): EADIYQTPRYLVIGTGKKITLECSQTMGHDKMYWYQQDPGMELHLIHYSYGVNSTEKGDLSSESTVSRIRTEHFPLTLESARPSHTSQYLCASRDQAGTGSYNEQFFGPGTRLTVL.

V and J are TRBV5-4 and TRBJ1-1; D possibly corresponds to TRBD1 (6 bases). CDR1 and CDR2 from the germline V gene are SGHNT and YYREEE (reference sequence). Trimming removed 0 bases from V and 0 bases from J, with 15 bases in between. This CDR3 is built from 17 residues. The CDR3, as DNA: TGTGCCAGCAGCTTGGGACGGACAGCTAAAATGAACACTGAAGCTTTCTTT. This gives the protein CASSLGRTAKMNTEAFF.

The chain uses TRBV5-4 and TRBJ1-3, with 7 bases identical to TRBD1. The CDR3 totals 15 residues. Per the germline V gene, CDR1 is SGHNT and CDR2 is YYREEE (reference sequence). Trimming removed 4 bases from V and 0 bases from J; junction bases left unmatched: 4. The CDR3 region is CASSTGQVSGNTIYF. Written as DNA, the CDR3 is TGTGCCAGCAGCACTGGACAGGTCTCTGGAAACACCATATATTTT.

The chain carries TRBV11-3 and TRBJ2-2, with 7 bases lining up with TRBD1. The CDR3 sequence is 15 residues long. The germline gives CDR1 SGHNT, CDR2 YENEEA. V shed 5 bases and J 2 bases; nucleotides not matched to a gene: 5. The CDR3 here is CASSTGQANTGELFF. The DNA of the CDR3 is TGTGCCAGCAGCACCGGACAGGCCAACACCGGGGAGCTGTTTTTT.

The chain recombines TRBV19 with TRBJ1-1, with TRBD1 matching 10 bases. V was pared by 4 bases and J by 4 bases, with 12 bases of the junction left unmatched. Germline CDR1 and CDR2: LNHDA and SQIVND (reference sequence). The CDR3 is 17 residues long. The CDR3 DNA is TGTGCCAGTAGTAGGGACAGGGGAGGCGTAAGATCCACTGAAGCTTTCTTT. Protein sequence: CASSRDRGGVRSTEAFF.

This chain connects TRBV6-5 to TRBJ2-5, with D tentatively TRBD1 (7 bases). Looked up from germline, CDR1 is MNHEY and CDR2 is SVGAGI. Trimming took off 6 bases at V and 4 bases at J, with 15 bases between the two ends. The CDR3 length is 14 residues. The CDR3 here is CASSTGVGGETQYF. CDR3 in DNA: TGTGCCAGCAGCACAGGGGTGGGGGGAGAGACCCAGTACTTC.

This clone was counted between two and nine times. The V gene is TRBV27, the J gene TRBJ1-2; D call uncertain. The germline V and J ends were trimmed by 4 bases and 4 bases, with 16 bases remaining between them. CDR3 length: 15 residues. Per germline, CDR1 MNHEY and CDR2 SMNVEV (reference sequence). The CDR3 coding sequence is TGTGCCAGCAGTTCACTCTCCCGGGGAGTCTATGGCTACACCTTC. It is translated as CASSSLSRGVYGYTF.

CDR3 coding DNA: TGCGCCAGCAGCTTGGGCGGCAGAGATGGAAACACCATATATTTT. Protein: CASSLGGRDGNTIYF. The chain couples TRBV5-1 to TRBJ1-3; D not certain. The germline V and J ends were trimmed by 0 bases and 3 bases, with 10 bases remaining between them. Germline lookup yields CDR1 SGHRS and CDR2 YFSETQ. The CDR3 loop spans 15 amino acids.

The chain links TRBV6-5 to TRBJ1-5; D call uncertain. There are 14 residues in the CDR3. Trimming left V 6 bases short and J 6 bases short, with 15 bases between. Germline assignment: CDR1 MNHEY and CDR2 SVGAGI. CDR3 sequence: CASRPTGGGQPQHF. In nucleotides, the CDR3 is TGTGCCAGCAGACCCACCGGCGGTGGTCAGCCCCAGCATTTT.